This T cell receptor (beta chain) was obtained from a study of T-cell reconstitution after alpha-beta-depleted transplantation in children. Study findings and constraints: Recipient T cells and thymic progenitors that survived gave rise to the high TCRbeta diversity observed at day 60 in some patients. Hyperexpanded clones declined; after one year, newly produced T cells mostly supplied diversity.

This clonotype was observed at least ten times. What it recognizes is unknown. The CDR3 covers 15 residues. The V gene's germline CDR1 is SGHRS and CDR2 YFSETQ. V dropped 4 bases and J dropped 4; count of bases not matched to a gene: 6. Unique molecular identifiers were incorporated during preparation of the TCRbeta library. TCRdb re-analysed the PCR reads in MiXCR, keeping a single row per CDR3 protein. The table has under 850,000 distinct CDR3 sequences, around 13% seen once. The rearrangement joins TRBV5-1 to TRBJ2-2, with 8 bases identical to TRBD2. Sequencing was performed on PBMCs, taken before TCRalphabeta/CD19-depleted stem cell transplant. The source is a girl aged 2 to 9 with congenital amegakaryocytic thrombocytopenia, due to receive a stem cell transplant. The CDR3 DNA reads as TGCGCCAGCAGCCGCCCAAGCGGGAGCACCGGGGAGCTGTTTTTT. The encoded protein is CASSRPSGSTGELFF.